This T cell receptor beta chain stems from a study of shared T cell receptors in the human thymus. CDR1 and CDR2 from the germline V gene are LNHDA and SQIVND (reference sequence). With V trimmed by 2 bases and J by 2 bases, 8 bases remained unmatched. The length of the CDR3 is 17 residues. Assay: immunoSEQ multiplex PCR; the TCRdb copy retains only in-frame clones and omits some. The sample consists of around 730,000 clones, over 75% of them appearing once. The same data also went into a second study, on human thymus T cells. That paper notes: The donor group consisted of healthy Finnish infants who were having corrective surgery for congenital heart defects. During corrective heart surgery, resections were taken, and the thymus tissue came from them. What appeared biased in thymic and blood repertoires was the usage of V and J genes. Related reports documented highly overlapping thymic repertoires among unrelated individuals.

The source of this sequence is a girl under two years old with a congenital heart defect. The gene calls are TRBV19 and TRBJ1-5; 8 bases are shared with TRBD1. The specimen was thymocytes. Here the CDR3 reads CASSIRTGWRGNQPQHF. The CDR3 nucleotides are TGTGCCAGTAGTATACGGACAGGGTGGAGGGGCAATCAGCCCCAGCATTTT.